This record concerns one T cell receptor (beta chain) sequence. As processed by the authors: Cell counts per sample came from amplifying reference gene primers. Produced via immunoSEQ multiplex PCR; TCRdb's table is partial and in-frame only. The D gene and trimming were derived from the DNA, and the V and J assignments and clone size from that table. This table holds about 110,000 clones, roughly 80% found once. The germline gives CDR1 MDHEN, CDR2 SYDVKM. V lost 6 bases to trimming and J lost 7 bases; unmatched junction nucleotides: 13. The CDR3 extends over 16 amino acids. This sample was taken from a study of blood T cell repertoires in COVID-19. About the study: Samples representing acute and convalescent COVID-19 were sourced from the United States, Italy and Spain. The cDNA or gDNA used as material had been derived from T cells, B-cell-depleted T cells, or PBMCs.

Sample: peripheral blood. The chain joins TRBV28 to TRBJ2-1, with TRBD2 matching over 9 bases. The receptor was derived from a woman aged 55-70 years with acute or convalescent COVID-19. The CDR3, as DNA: TGTGCCAGCAGGGACCTTAGCGGGAGTGGGGGGAATGAGCAGTTCTTC. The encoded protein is CASRDLSGSGGNEQFF.